This T cell receptor (beta chain) appears in the sequencing data of a study of T cell responses to AZD1222 COVID-19 vaccine. At the level of the study: Both about-4-week and about-12-week second-dose recipients were combined.

Germline assignment: CDR1 MNHNS and CDR2 SASEGT. This CDR3 is 16 amino acids long. Trimming stripped 1 base from V and 10 bases from J, with 17 bases between. Generated by immunoSEQ multiplex PCR, the TCRdb table keeps only in-frame clones and is missing some. Among some 100,000 clones listed, about 86% were seen once. The study, taken as a whole, reports: Donors were largely white British and mainly female; clonal diversity was possibly underestimated. Vaccine-associated CD4 TCRs ranged over spike, dominating at 160-218 and 743-854.

About this clone itself: Antigen: not known.

The chain combines TRBV6-1 with TRBJ1-6; D unresolved. Sequencing used peripheral blood, obtained on day 0 of AZD1222 vaccination. This receptor was taken from an adult in good health. CDR3 coding DNA: TGTGCCAGCAGTGAAGAGCTGGGCCGGCCGGTGTCACCCCTCCACTTT. It yields the protein CASSEELGRPVSPLHF.